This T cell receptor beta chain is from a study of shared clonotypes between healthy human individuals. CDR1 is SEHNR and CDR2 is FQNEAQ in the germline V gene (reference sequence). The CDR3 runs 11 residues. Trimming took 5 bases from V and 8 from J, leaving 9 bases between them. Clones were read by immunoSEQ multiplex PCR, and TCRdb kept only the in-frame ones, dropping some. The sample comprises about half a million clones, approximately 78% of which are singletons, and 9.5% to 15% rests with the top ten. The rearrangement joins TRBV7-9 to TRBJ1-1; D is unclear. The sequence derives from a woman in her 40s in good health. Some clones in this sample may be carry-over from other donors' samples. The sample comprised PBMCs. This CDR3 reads CASSRRGEAFF. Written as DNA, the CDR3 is TGTGCCAGCAGCCGCCGGGGAGAAGCTTTCTTT.